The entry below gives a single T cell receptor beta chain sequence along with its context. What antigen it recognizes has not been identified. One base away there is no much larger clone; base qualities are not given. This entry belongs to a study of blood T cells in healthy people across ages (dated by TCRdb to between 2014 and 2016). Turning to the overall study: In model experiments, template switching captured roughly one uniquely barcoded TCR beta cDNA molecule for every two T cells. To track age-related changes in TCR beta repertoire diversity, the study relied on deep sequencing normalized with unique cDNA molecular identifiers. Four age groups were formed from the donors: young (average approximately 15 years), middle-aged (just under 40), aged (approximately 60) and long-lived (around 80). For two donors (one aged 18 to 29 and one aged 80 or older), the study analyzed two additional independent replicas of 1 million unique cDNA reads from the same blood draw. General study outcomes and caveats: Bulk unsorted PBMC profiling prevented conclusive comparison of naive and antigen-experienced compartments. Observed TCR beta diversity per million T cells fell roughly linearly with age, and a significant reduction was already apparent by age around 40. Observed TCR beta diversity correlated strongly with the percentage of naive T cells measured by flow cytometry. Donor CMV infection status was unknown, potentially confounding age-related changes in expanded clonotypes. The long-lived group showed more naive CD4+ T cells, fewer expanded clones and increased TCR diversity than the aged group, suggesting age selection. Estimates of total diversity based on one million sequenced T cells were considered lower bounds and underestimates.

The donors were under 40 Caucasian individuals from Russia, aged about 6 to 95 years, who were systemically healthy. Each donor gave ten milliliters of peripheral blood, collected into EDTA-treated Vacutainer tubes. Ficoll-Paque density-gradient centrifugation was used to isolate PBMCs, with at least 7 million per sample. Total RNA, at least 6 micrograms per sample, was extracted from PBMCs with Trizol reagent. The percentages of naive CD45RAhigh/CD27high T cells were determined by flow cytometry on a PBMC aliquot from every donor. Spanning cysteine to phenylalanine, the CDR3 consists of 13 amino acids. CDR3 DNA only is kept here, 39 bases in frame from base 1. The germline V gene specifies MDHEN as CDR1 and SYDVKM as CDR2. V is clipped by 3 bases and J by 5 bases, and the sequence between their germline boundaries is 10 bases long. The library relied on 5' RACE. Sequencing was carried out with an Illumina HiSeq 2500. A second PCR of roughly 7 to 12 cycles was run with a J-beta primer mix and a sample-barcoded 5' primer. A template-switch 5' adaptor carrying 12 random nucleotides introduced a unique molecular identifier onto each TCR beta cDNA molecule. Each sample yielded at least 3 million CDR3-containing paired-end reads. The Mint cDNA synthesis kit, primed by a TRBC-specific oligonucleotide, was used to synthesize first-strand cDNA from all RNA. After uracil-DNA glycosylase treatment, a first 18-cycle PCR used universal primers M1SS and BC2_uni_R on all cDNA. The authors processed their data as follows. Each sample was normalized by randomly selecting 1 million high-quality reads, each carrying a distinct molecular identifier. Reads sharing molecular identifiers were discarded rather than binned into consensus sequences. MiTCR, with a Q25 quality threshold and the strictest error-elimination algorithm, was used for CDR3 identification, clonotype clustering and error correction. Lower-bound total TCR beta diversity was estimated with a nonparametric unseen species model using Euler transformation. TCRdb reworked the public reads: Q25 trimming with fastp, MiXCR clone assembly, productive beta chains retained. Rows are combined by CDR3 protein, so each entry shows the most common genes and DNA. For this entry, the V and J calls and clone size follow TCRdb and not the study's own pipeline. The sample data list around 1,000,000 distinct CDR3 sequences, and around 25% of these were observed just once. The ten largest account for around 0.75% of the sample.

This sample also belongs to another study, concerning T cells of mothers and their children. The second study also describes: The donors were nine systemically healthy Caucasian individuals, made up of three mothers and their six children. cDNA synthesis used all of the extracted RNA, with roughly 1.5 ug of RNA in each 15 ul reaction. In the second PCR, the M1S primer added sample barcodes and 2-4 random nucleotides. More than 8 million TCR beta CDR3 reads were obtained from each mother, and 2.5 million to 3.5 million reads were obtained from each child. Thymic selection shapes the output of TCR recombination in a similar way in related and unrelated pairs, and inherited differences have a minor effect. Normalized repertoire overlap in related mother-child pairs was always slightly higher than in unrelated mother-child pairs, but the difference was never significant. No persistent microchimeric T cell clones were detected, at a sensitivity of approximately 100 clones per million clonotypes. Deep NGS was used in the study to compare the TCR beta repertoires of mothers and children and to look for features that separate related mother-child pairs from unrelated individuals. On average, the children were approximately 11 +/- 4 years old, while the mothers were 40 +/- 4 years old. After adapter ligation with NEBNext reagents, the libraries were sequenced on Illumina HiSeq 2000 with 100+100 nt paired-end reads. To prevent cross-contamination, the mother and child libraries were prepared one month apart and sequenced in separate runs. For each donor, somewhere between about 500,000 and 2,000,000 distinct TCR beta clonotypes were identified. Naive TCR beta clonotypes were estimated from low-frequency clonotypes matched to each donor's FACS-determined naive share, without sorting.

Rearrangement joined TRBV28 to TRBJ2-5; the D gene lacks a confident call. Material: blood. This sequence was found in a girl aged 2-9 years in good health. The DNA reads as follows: TGTGCCAGCAGTTTTTCGGATGTTGAGACCCAGTACTTC. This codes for CASSFSDVETQYF.